The 24 T cell receptor beta chains listed next were all sequenced from one sample in a study of OX40 agonist ivuxolimab in advanced cancers. Clones were sequenced by immunoSEQ multiplex PCR, and TCRdb holds only the in-frame ones, with some missing. The sample yields about 54,000 clones, roughly four fifths seen once. The sample was CD4+ or CD8+ T cells sorted from blood, taken in a trial of the OX40 agonist ivuxolimab. These receptor sequences come from an adult with an advanced solid tumor such as melanoma, head and neck, liver or kidney cancer.

The CDR3 DNA reads as TGTGCCACCAGCAGAGATAGGCAGGGAGAAGAGACCCAGTACTTC. Its translation is CATSRDRQGEETQYF. The chain combines TRBV15 with TRBJ2-5; D assignment may be TRBD1 or TRBD2 (5 bases each). Germline-derived CDR1 and CDR2 are LNHNV and YYDKDF (reference sequence). The V end was cut by 0 bases, the J end by 3 bases, with 11 bases between. This CDR3 contains 15 residues.

V is TRBV19 and J is TRBJ2-5; a weak D match, TRBD2 (5 bases). V was trimmed by 3 bases and J by 1 base, leaving 24 bases between them. The CDR3 totals 19 residues. CDR1 and CDR2 from the germline V gene are LNHDA and SQIVND (reference sequence). The CDR3 spells CASSIQFRASRNLQETQYF. The CDR3 DNA follows: TGTGCCAGTAGTATCCAGTTTCGGGCTAGCCGAAATCTCCAAGAGACCCAGTACTTC.

The gene calls are TRBV5-1 and TRBJ1-5, with 12 nucleotides matching TRBD1. Germline V CDR1 and CDR2: SGHRS, YFSETQ. CDR3 length: 20 amino acids. J was trimmed by 2 bases and V by 6 bases; bases with no gene match: 18. The CDR3 bases are TGCGCCAGCACCCCCCCCGTAGGGACAGGGGGCGAAAAGGGCAATCAGCCCCAGCATTTT. Residues: CASTPPVGTGGEKGNQPQHF.

The chain uses TRBV7-2 and TRBJ1-1; maybe TRBD1 (6 bases). Germline V gives CDR1 SGHTA, CDR2 FQGNSA. The V gene lost 4 bases and the J gene lost 0 bases, with 9 bases spanning the gap. The CDR3 is 14 amino acids. CDR3: CASSWNRVNTEAFF. DNA of the CDR3: TGTGCCAGCAGCTGGAACAGGGTGAACACTGAAGCTTTCTTT.

This clone was detected only a few times. The V gene is TRBV7-9, the J gene TRBJ2-1; TRBD2 matches at 13 bases. The CDR3 runs to 17 residues. The germline V gene has CDR1 SEHNR and CDR2 FQNEAQ (reference sequence). Germline trimming cut 0 bases from V and 7 bases from J; bases unmatched to any gene: 6. DNA of the CDR3: TGTGCCAGCAGCTTAGCCAGACTAGCGGGAGGAGGAAATGAGCAGTTCTTC. This translates into CASSLARLAGGGNEQFF.

The gene calls are TRBV4-2 and TRBJ2-4; 8 bases are a match to TRBD1. The CDR3 totals 15 residues. Germline V CDR1 and CDR2: LGHNA, YNFKEQ. With V trimmed by 0 bases and J by 10 bases, 8 bases remained unmatched. The CDR3 sequence is CASSQDPDRVGIQYF. CDR3 nucleotides: TGTGCCAGCAGCCAAGACCCGGACAGGGTCGGGATTCAGTACTTC.

The chain has TRBV27 and TRBJ2-5; 7 bases fit TRBD2. CDR1 and CDR2 (germline): MNHEY, SMNVEV (reference sequence). V trimming: 6 bases; J trimming: 2 bases; junction bases outside the gene matches: 6. This CDR3 is 14 amino acids long. The CDR3 reads CASRDVGGQETQYF. DNA of the CDR3: TGTGCCAGCAGGGACGTGGGGGGGCAAGAGACCCAGTACTTC.

This clone was counted once. This chain uses TRBV5-4 with TRBJ1-1; D remains ambiguous. CDR1 is SGHNT, CDR2 YYREEE, per germline (reference sequence). Deletions cut 1 base from V and 5 bases from J, with 12 bases between. CDR3 length: 14 amino acids. CDR3 nucleotide sequence: TGTGCCAGCAGCTTGCTGTCAGTGGGGACTGAAGCTTTCTTT. As protein: CASSLLSVGTEAFF.

The CDR3 sequence is CASSQESIAGGYTF. Written as DNA, the CDR3 is TGTGCCAGCAGCCAAGAATCCATTGCCGGGGGCTACACCTTC. The chain is built from TRBV14 and TRBJ1-2; the D is unclear. The CDR3 sequence is 14 residues long. Looked up from germline, CDR1 is SGHDN and CDR2 is FVKESK. The V end lost 0 bases, the J end lost 8 bases, and 13 bases lay between the germline ends.

The V gene is TRBV28, the J gene TRBJ2-7; 8 bases fit TRBD1. The V gene's germline CDR1 is MDHEN and CDR2 SYDVKM. V dropped 2 bases and J dropped 4; count of bases not matched to a gene: 1. The CDR3 runs to 13 residues. The CDR3 reads CASSLRQGYEQYF. The CDR3 DNA sequence: TGTGCCAGCAGTTTAAGACAGGGGTACGAGCAGTACTTC.

This clone appeared a few times. Written as DNA, the CDR3 is TGTGCCAGCAGCGTAGGAGGGGGCGTAGGTGAAAAACTGTTTTTT. Translated: CASSVGGGVGEKLFF. V and J are TRBV9 and TRBJ1-4, with 7 bases fitting TRBD1. This CDR3 spans 15 amino acids. The trim removed 0 bases at V and 7 bases at J, leaving 6 bases unmatched. The germline V gene has CDR1 SGDLS and CDR2 YYNGEE.

This chain joins TRBV6-5 and TRBJ1-1; TRBD1 is a possible D gene (5 bases). Trimming pared 4 bases from V and 5 bases from J, leaving 14 bases between. Germline assignment: CDR1 MNHEY and CDR2 SVGAGI. The CDR3 extends over 14 amino acids. In DNA form, the CDR3 reads TGTGCCAGCAGTTCCATGACAGTAGGGACTGAAGCTTTCTTT. Translation: CASSSMTVGTEAFF.

The chain uses TRBV4-1 and TRBJ2-1; D is undetermined. The V end lost 0 bases, the J end lost 2 bases, and 8 bases lay between the germline ends. Germline V gene data show CDR1 as MGHRA and CDR2 as YSYEKL. The CDR3 is 15 amino acids. The CDR3 bases are TGCGCCAGCAGCCAAGAACAGACCACCTACAATGAGCAGTTCTTC. Translated: CASSQEQTTYNEQFF.

The chain carries TRBV5-1 and TRBJ2-1; D perhaps matches TRBD1 (6 bases). V was shortened by 3 bases and J by 9 bases, with 16 bases between the two germline ends. Germline loops: CDR1 SGHRS, CDR2 YFSETQ. The CDR3 spans 14 residues. CDR3 loop: CASSSYTGTGEQFF. The DNA for the CDR3 is TGCGCCAGCAGCTCATATACAGGGACCGGTGAGCAGTTCTTC.

Concerning this clone: Mismatch with germline at one junction end may stem from a read error. This chain joins TRBV5-1 and TRBJ1-1; D uncertain. This CDR3 has 14 amino acids. From germline, CDR1 is SGHRS and CDR2 YFSETQ. The CDR3 sequence: CASSRPPGDTEAFF. CDR3 nucleotides: TGTGCCAGCAGCCGACCTCCCGGCGACACTGAAGCTTTCTTT.

This chain uses TRBV19 with TRBJ2-1; a possible D gene is TRBD1 (5 bases). The V gene's germline CDR1 is LNHDA and CDR2 SQIVND (reference sequence). V lost 5 bases and J 6 bases, leaving 14 bases between the germline ends. CDR3 size: 14 residues. This CDR3 is CASSLQGLVNEQFF. CDR3 DNA: TGTGCCAGTAGTTTGCAGGGATTGGTCAATGAGCAGTTCTTC.

The rearrangement joins TRBV28 to TRBJ1-4; D unclear. In germline, CDR1 is MDHEN, CDR2 SYDVKM. The V gene lost 3 bases and the J gene lost 8 bases, with 4 bases spanning the gap. The CDR3 covers 11 residues. The CDR3 loop reads CASSFSEKLFF. The CDR3 nucleotides read TGTGCCAGCAGTTTTTCGGAAAAACTGTTTTTT. The entire variable domain, with the rest obtained from reference TRBV28 and TRBJ1-4, is as follows: DVKVTQSSRYLVKRTGEKVFLECVQDMDHENMFWYRQDPGLGLRLIYFSYDVKMKEKGDIPEGYSVSREKKERFSLILESASTNQTSMYLCASSFSEKLFFGSGTQLSVL.

J is TRBJ1-1 and V is TRBV28; 7 bases are shared with TRBD1. The J segment lost 5 bases and the V segment lost 6 bases, leaving 6 bases of the junction unmatched. This CDR3 has 13 residues. Germline CDR1 and CDR2: MDHEN and SYDVKM. CDR3 sequence: CASSQTGRTEAFF. The CDR3 DNA reads as TGTGCCAGCAGCCAGACAGGGCGGACTGAAGCTTTCTTT.

This clone has only one observation. The J gene is TRBJ1-5, the V gene TRBV4-2, with no clear D. Per the germline V gene, CDR1 is LGHNA and CDR2 is YNFKEQ. The V end lost 0 bases, the J end lost 1 base, and 1 base lay between the germline ends. The CDR3 covers 13 residues. In DNA, the CDR3 is TGTGCCAGCAGCCAAGAGAGCAATCAGCCCCAGCATTTT. Its translation: CASSQESNQPQHF.

The chain employs TRBV30 and TRBJ1-3, with D possibly matching TRBD1 (6 bases). The CDR3 runs 14 residues. Trimming removed 4 bases at V and 5 bases at J, with 15 bases between. Germline V lookup: CDR1 GTSNPN, CDR2 SVGIG (reference sequence). The CDR3, as DNA: TGTGCCTGGAACCCCCCGAGGGGGAGAAACACCATATATTTT. Protein: CAWNPPRGRNTIYF.

The chain is built from TRBV11-2 and TRBJ2-2; D uncertain. This CDR3 contains 11 residues. Trimming shortened V by 5 bases and J by 5 bases, and 3 bases separated the two germline ends. CDR1 is SGHAT, CDR2 FQNNGV, per germline. CDR3 sequence reads: CASSHTGELFF. In DNA form, the CDR3 reads TGTGCCAGCAGCCATACCGGGGAGCTGTTTTTT. Supplemented by reference TRBV11-2 and TRBJ2-2, the full variable domain reads EAGVAQSPRYKIIEKRQSVAFWCNPISGHATLYWYQQILGQGPKLLIQFQNNGVVDDSQLPKDRFSAERLKGVDSTLKIQPAKLEDSAVYLCASSHTGELFFGEGSRLTVL.

CDR3 bases: TGTGCCAGCTCACCACCGGACAGGGCTCAGCCCCAGCATTTT. Its protein product is CASSPPDRAQPQHF. This chain uses TRBV18 with TRBJ1-5; 8 bases are shared with TRBD1. V lost 0 bases and J lost 6; bases outside the gene matches: 1. Per germline, CDR1 KGHSH and CDR2 LQKENI. The CDR3 contains 14 residues.

V usage is TRBV19 and J usage is TRBJ1-1; the D is unclear. V lost 4 bases, J lost 6 bases, and 15 bases lay in between. CDR1 and CDR2 from the germline V gene are LNHDA and SQIVND (reference sequence). The CDR3 extends over 14 amino acids. The CDR3 sequence is CASSTTDKVPEAFF. The CDR3 DNA sequence: TGTGCCAGTAGTACCACTGACAAGGTCCCTGAAGCTTTCTTT.

V gene TRBV15 combines with J gene TRBJ1-2; 10 bases are shared with TRBD1. The V segment lost 0 bases and the J segment 4 bases; nucleotides outside the gene matches: 8. CDR1 LNHNV and CDR2 YYDKDF come from the germline V gene (reference sequence). This CDR3 has 17 amino acids. CDR3 nucleotides: TGTGCCACCAGCAGAGATCGCGTCGGGACAGGGGTCTATGGCTACACCTTC. Amino acids: CATSRDRVGTGVYGYTF.